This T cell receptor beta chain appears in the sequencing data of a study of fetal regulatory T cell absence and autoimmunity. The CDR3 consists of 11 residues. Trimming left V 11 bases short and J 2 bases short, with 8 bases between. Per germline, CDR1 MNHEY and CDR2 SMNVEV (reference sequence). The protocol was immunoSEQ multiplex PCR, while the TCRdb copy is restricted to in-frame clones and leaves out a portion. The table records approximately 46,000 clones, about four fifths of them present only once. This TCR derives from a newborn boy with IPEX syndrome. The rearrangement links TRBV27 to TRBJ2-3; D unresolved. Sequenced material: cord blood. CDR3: CAVGITDTQYF. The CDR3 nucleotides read TGTGCCGTGGGAATCACAGATACGCAGTATTTT.